A selection of T cell receptor beta chains follows, all from one sample in a study of shared clonotypes between healthy human individuals. Clones were sequenced by immunoSEQ multiplex PCR, and TCRdb holds only the in-frame ones, with some missing. Altogether some 1.4 million clones are present, roughly 95% being singletons, with the ten largest covering over 1%. The specimen was naive CD4+ T cells sorted from blood. The source is a young man in good health. Both conserved end residues are part of each CDR3. A D gene is named only where the DNA matches it firmly. The size of a clone is reported for some rows only, either as once, few or many, or as a class for expanded clones.

V gene: TRBV11-1; clone size: NA; J gene: TRBJ2-1; D gene: NA; CDR3 DNA: TGTGCCAGCAGCTTAGGGCAGACTAGTCTCCTTAACAATGAGCAGTTCTTC; CDR3 protein: CASSLGQTSLLNNEQFF
V gene: TRBV10-1; clone size: NA; J gene: TRBJ1-2; D gene: TRBD1; CDR3 DNA: TGCGCCACCCCGGACAGGACGCTTCGGTGGGATGGCTACACCTTC; CDR3 protein: CATPDRTLRWDGYTF
V gene: TRBV6-5; clone size: once; J gene: TRBJ2-7; D gene: NA; CDR3 DNA: TGTGCCAGCAGTTCTCAGGTCTCCTACGAGCAGTACTTC; CDR3 protein: CASSSQVSYEQYF
V gene: TRBV6-6; clone size: NA; J gene: TRBJ2-7; D gene: NA; CDR3 DNA: TGTGCCAGCGCCAAAACCGGGATTAATCCCAGCGAGCAGTACTTC; CDR3 protein: CASAKTGINPSEQYF
V gene: TRBV14; clone size: once; J gene: TRBJ2-5; D gene: TRBD2; CDR3 DNA: TGTGCCAGCAGCCAAGATCTTAGCGGGAGCCAAGAGACCCAGTACTTC; CDR3 protein: CASSQDLSGSQETQYF
V gene: TRBV19; clone size: NA; J gene: TRBJ1-2; D gene: NA; CDR3 DNA: TGTGCCAGTAGTATCCGGACGGTCTATGGCTACACCTTC; CDR3 protein: CASSIRTVYGYTF
V gene: TRBV28; clone size: NA; J gene: TRBJ2-7; D gene: TRBD1; CDR3 DNA: TGTGCCAGCAGTTGGACGCAGGGGGCTAGAACGTTAACGTACGAGCAGTACTTC; CDR3 protein: CASSWTQGARTLTYEQYF
V gene: TRBV19; clone size: NA; J gene: TRBJ1-3; D gene: NA; CDR3 DNA: TGTGCCAGTAGATCGGACGACCTCTCCCTCGGAAACACCATATATTTT; CDR3 protein: CASRSDDLSLGNTIYF
V gene: TRBV5-1; clone size: once; J gene: TRBJ2-7; D gene: TRBD1; CDR3 DNA: TGCGCCAGCAGCTTGACGACAGGGGGCATCCACGAGCAGTACTTC; CDR3 protein: CASSLTTGGIHEQYF
V gene: TRBV5-1; clone size: NA; J gene: TRBJ2-5; D gene: TRBD1; CDR3 DNA: TGCGCCAGCAGCTTGGGCCGGGACAGGTACCAAGAGACCCAGTACTTC; CDR3 protein: CASSLGRDRYQETQYF
V gene: TRBV9; clone size: NA; J gene: TRBJ2-3; D gene: TRBD1; CDR3 DNA: TGTGCCAGTGACAGGGGGCCATCAGATACGCAGTATTTT; CDR3 protein: CASDRGPSDTQYF
V gene: TRBV28; clone size: once; J gene: TRBJ2-5; D gene: TRBD2; CDR3 DNA: TGTGCCAGCAGTTTACGGGGGGTTGGAGAGACCCAGTACTTC; CDR3 protein: CASSLRGVGETQYF
V gene: TRBV27; clone size: NA; J gene: TRBJ2-5; D gene: NA; CDR3 DNA: TGTGCCAGCAGTTTTATCGACAGCCAAGAGACCCAGTACTTC; CDR3 protein: CASSFIDSQETQYF
V gene: TRBV23-1; clone size: NA; J gene: TRBJ1-4; D gene: NA; CDR3 DNA: TGCGCCAGCAGCCAAAGGGGGGTTGCAACTAATGAAAAACTGTTTTTT; CDR3 protein: CASSQRGVATNEKLFF
V gene: TRBV15; clone size: NA; J gene: TRBJ2-3; D gene: TRBD2; CDR3 DNA: TGTGCCACCAGCAGAGAAAGGACTAGTCCCACAGATACGCAGTATTTT; CDR3 protein: CATSRERTSPTDTQYF
V gene: TRBV10-3; clone size: once; J gene: TRBJ2-3; D gene: NA; CDR3 DNA: TGTGCCATCAGAGGGGCCGCAGATACGCAGTATTTT; CDR3 protein: CAIRGAADTQYF
V gene: TRBV9; clone size: NA; J gene: TRBJ2-6; D gene: TRBD1; CDR3 DNA: TGTGCCAGCGCGGGACTTCAGGGGGCACCTGGGGCCAACGTCCTGACTTTC; CDR3 protein: CASAGLQGAPGANVLTF
V gene: TRBV5-1; clone size: NA; J gene: TRBJ2-6; D gene: TRBD1; CDR3 DNA: TGCGCCAGCAGCTTGGAAGCGACAGGGGTCGGGGCCAACGTCCTGACTTTC; CDR3 protein: CASSLEATGVGANVLTF
V gene: TRBV15; clone size: NA; J gene: TRBJ1-5; D gene: NA; CDR3 DNA: TGTGCCACCAGCAGAGATCTTAGGGGATTTAATCAGCCCCAGCATTTT; CDR3 protein: CATSRDLRGFNQPQHF
V gene: TRBV27; clone size: NA; J gene: TRBJ2-2; D gene: NA; CDR3 DNA: TGTGCCAGCAGCCGTAAGGAGGGCACCGGGGAGCTGTTTTTT; CDR3 protein: CASSRKEGTGELFF
V gene: TRBV7-9; clone size: NA; J gene: TRBJ1-2; D gene: NA; CDR3 DNA: TGTGCCAGCAGCTTCGGACAGAGGCGGAGTGGTGGTGGCTACACCTTC; CDR3 protein: CASSFGQRRSGGGYTF
V gene: TRBV7-2; clone size: NA; J gene: TRBJ2-1; D gene: NA; CDR3 DNA: TGTGCCAGCAGCTATCAGGATAGGGGGAGAGGGAATGAGCAGTTCTTC; CDR3 protein: CASSYQDRGRGNEQFF
V gene: TRBV4-3; clone size: NA; J gene: TRBJ2-1; D gene: TRBD2; CDR3 DNA: TGCGCCAGCAGCCAAGATACGGGAGGAAGCTACAATGAGCAGTTCTTC; CDR3 protein: CASSQDTGGSYNEQFF
V gene: TRBV18; clone size: NA; J gene: TRBJ2-5; D gene: NA; CDR3 DNA: TGTGCCAGCTCACCACGGAGCGAAGAGACCCAGTACTTC; CDR3 protein: CASSPRSEETQYF
V gene: TRBV5-1; clone size: NA; J gene: TRBJ2-6; D gene: NA; CDR3 DNA: TGCGCCAGCAGCTTTTCGTCGGGACACGGGGACTCTGGGGCCAACGTCCTGACTTTC; CDR3 protein: CASSFSSGHGDSGANVLTF
V gene: TRBV5-6; clone size: NA; J gene: TRBJ2-5; D gene: NA; CDR3 DNA: TGTGCCAGCAGCTTGCCGGGGGACGAAGAGACCCAGTACTTC; CDR3 protein: CASSLPGDEETQYF
V gene: TRBV27; clone size: NA; J gene: TRBJ2-2; D gene: NA; CDR3 DNA: TGTGCCAGCAGTTTGCCGGGGCCGAACACCGGGGAGCTGTTTTTT; CDR3 protein: CASSLPGPNTGELFF
V gene: TRBV28; clone size: NA; J gene: TRBJ2-5; D gene: NA; CDR3 DNA: TGTGCCAGCTCCGATCAAGAGACCCAGTACTTC; CDR3 protein: CASSDQETQYF
V gene: TRBV4-1; clone size: NA; J gene: TRBJ2-1; D gene: NA; CDR3 DNA: TGCGCCAGCAGCCACGAGTGGGGCGGCCTGAGCTCCTACAATGAGCAGTTCTTC; CDR3 protein: CASSHEWGGLSSYNEQFF
V gene: TRBV2; clone size: NA; J gene: TRBJ2-7; D gene: TRBD2; CDR3 DNA: TGTGCCAGCACTCTCCGGACTAGCGGATACGAGCAGTACTTC; CDR3 protein: CASTLRTSGYEQYF
V gene: TRBV5-6; clone size: NA; J gene: TRBJ1-5; D gene: NA; CDR3 DNA: TGTGCCAGCAGCCTAAGGACAGTCGAATATCAGCCCCAGCATTTT; CDR3 protein: CASSLRTVEYQPQHF
V gene: TRBV28; clone size: NA; J gene: TRBJ1-3; D gene: NA; CDR3 DNA: TGTGCCAGCAGTTTAAGTAAGGGACCCCCACCCGCCATATATTTT; CDR3 protein: CASSLSKGPPPAIYF